This T cell receptor beta chain is drawn from a study of cytomegalovirus exposure and HLA in healthy donors. About the study: An early data release held tens of millions of unique TCRs from HLA-typed donors. Notes on the study in general: More than 150 TCR beta chains were listed as cytomegalovirus-associated. Associated with HLA alleles at 0.05 false discovery rate in a later analysis were some 16,000 TCR beta sequences.

CDR3 length: 18 amino acids. After removal of 1 base from V and 7 bases from J, the junction contained 11 bases not matched to a gene. Germline lookup yields CDR1 MGHRA and CDR2 YSYEKL. Donors showed nominal health when sampled, although they likely had unrecorded immune exposures. The primer mix had 60 Vbeta and 13 Jbeta primers. The assay was immunoSEQ multiplex PCR, and TCRdb's table has in-frame clones only and misses some. Among 150,000 or so clones listed, around 74% were seen once. As concerns this clone: Its matching antigen is unknown.

The chain uses TRBV4-1 and TRBJ2-1, with TRBD2 identical over 12 bases. This sequence originates from a female donor in good health and CMV-seronegative. The sample taken for sequencing was PBMCs. DNA for the CDR3: TGCGCCAGCAGCCAAGTGGATATGGGACTAGCGGGCGGGAATGAGCAGTTCTTC. Its translation is CASSQVDMGLAGGNEQFF.